One T cell receptor beta chain is described in this entry. Its antigen remains unknown. This sample is part of a study of OX40 agonist ivuxolimab in advanced cancers. Turning to the study itself: Patients treated during dose escalation were battling hepatocellular carcinoma, melanoma, renal cell or head and neck cancer. The group had a mean age of approximately 60 years, ranged from roughly 20 to 79, and was 82.7% male. Study results and caveats: There was clonal expansion of CD4+ and CD8+ blood T cells by week 6 at 0.1 to 3.0 mg/kg. Also present in some nonresponders was a low level of normalized T-cell clonal expansion.

TCRdb keeps only in-frame clones here, not all; method: immunoSEQ multiplex PCR. The table lists 65,000 to 90,000 clones, around 90% of them singletons. The CDR3 totals 13 residues. Unmatched junction bases numbered 3, after V lost 1 base and J lost 6 bases. Germline CDR1 and CDR2: SGHVS and FQNEAQ. The V and J genes are TRBV7-8 and TRBJ2-7; 7 bases match TRBD1. Source: CD4+ or CD8+ T cells sorted from blood, taken in a trial of the OX40 agonist ivuxolimab. This clonotype originated in an adult with an advanced solid tumor such as melanoma, head and neck, liver or kidney cancer. CDR3 bases: TGTGCCAGCAGCTTAGAAGACAGGGCCGAGCAGTACTTC. Translated, it gives CASSLEDRAEQYF.